A selection of T cell receptor beta chains follows, all from one sample in a study of shared clonotypes between healthy human individuals. The data were produced by immunoSEQ multiplex PCR, yet TCRdb's version contains in-frame clones alone and is incomplete. The repertoire holds around 1.4 million clones, 97% to 99% seen once, with about 0.34% in the top ten. Sequenced sample: naive CD4+ T cells sorted from blood. Every receptor here comes from a man aged 25 to 40 in good health. Both conserved end residues are part of each CDR3. A D gene is named only where the DNA matches it firmly. Expanded clones are given a class, and other clones once, few, many or no size at all.

D gene	V gene	clone size	J gene	CDR3 protein	CDR3 DNA
.	TRBV5-1	.	TRBJ2-1	CASSLEGRNEQFF	TGCGCCAGCAGCTTGGAAGGCCGGAATGAGCAGTTCTTC
TRBD1	TRBV4-1	.	TRBJ1-1	CASSQVWTGLTPHEAFF	TGCGCCAGCAGCCAAGTTTGGACAGGGTTGACCCCCCATGAAGCTTTCTTT
TRBD2	TRBV19	.	TRBJ2-1	CASIPSGGGNEQFF	TGTGCCAGTATCCCCAGCGGGGGGGGCAATGAGCAGTTCTTC
TRBD2	TRBV11-2	.	TRBJ2-7	CASRPGGRTYEQYF	TGTGCCAGCCGGCCTGGCGGGAGGACCTACGAGCAGTACTTC
.	TRBV30	.	TRBJ2-7	CAWRGSQGLPYEQYF	TGTGCCTGGAGGGGCTCACAGGGTTTGCCCTACGAGCAGTACTTC
.	TRBV7-2	.	TRBJ2-3	CASTPLVTVLTDTQYF	TGTGCCAGCACCCCTCTCGTTACGGTCCTCACAGATACGCAGTATTTT
TRBD2	TRBV4-1	.	TRBJ2-4	CASSHGGGAKNIQYF	TGCGCCAGCAGCCATGGGGGGGGAGCCAAAAACATTCAGTACTTC
TRBD1	TRBV18	.	TRBJ2-7	CASSPRGQNYEQYF	TGTGCCAGCTCACCACGGGGACAGAACTACGAGCAGTACTTC
.	TRBV19	once	TRBJ2-3	CASSTTGNTDTQYF	TGTGCCAGTAGCACCACTGGGAACACAGATACGCAGTATTTT
TRBD1	TRBV29-1	.	TRBJ2-2	CSVSTGGTGELFF	TGCAGCGTTAGTACAGGGGGGACCGGGGAGCTGTTTTTT
.	TRBV9	.	TRBJ1-4	CASSPRPQAGGEKLFF	TGTGCCAGCAGCCCCCGGCCCCAGGCGGGGGGTGAAAAACTGTTTTTT
.	TRBV7-2	.	TRBJ2-2	CASSLGGRGAATGELFF	TGTGCCAGCAGCTTAGGAGGACGGGGGGCGGCCACCGGGGAGCTGTTTTTT
.	TRBV30	.	TRBJ1-2	CAWKYDYGYTF	TGTGCCTGGAAGTACGACTATGGCTACACCTTC
TRBD2	TRBV11-2	.	TRBJ2-3	CASKASGAHWSFGDTQYF	TGTGCCAGCAAGGCGAGCGGGGCCCACTGGAGTTTCGGGGATACGCAGTATTTT
.	TRBV5-1	.	TRBJ2-7	CASSTGVQFYEQYF	TGCGCCAGTTCAACAGGAGTCCAATTCTACGAGCAGTACTTC
TRBD1	TRBV5-1	.	TRBJ2-3	CASSLLQGAITDTQYF	TGCGCCAGCAGCTTGCTCCAGGGGGCGATCACAGATACGCAGTATTTT
.	TRBV4-2	.	TRBJ2-1	CASSQDSDINEQFF	TGTGCCAGCAGCCAAGATTCCGATATCAATGAGCAGTTCTTC
.	TRBV2	.	TRBJ2-6	CATQQESGANVLTF	TGTGCCACGCAACAGGAGTCTGGGGCCAACGTCCTGACTTTC
TRBD2	TRBV4-1	.	TRBJ2-1	CASRATSGGSYNEQFF	TGCGCCAGCAGGGCGACTAGCGGAGGGTCCTACAATGAGCAGTTCTTC
TRBD1	TRBV28	.	TRBJ1-4	CASSPGTEVGKLFF	TGTGCCAGCAGTCCCGGGACAGAAGTGGGGAAACTGTTTTTT
.	TRBV6-5	.	TRBJ2-7	CASSLLGGAYEQYF	TGTGCCAGCAGTTTACTAGGGGGAGCCTACGAGCAGTACTTC
.	TRBV7-6	.	TRBJ2-6	CASSSRGSSGANVLTF	TGTGCCAGCAGCTCCCGGGGGAGCTCTGGGGCCAACGTCCTGACTTTC
.	TRBV4-1	.	TRBJ1-5	CASSHPWGSNQPQHF	TGCGCCAGCAGCCACCCTTGGGGCAGCAATCAGCCCCAGCATTTT
TRBD1	TRBV19	once	TRBJ1-1	CASSIDRGTEAFF	TGTGCCAGTAGTATTGACAGGGGTACTGAAGCTTTCTTT
TRBD1	TRBV5-6	.	TRBJ1-4	CASNVAGGSTNEKLFF	TGTGCCAGCAACGTTGCAGGGGGTTCAACTAATGAAAAACTGTTTTTT
.	TRBV5-1	.	TRBJ2-2	CASRWTDLNTGELFF	TGCGCCAGCAGGTGGACGGATCTGAACACCGGGGAGCTGTTTTTT
TRBD1	TRBV9	.	TRBJ2-1	CASSEGQVTTGEQFF	TGTGCCAGCAGTGAGGGACAGGTAACCACAGGTGAGCAGTTCTTC
.	TRBV7-2	.	TRBJ1-5	CASSPPNQPQHF	TGTGCCAGCAGCCCCCCTAATCAGCCCCAGCATTTT
.	TRBV9	.	TRBJ2-7	CASSVSSDANREQYF	TGTGCCAGCAGCGTCTCCTCGGATGCCAACCGCGAGCAGTACTTC
.	TRBV7-2	.	TRBJ2-1	CASSFTYRPYNEQFF	TGTGCCAGCAGCTTCACTTATCGGCCCTACAATGAGCAGTTCTTC
.	TRBV5-8	.	TRBJ2-1	CASSQTSRTYNEQFF	TGTGCCAGCAGCCAGACTAGTCGTACCTACAATGAGCAGTTCTTC
TRBD1	TRBV5-1	few	TRBJ1-2	CASSWDRDYGYTF	TGCGCCAGCAGCTGGGACAGGGACTATGGCTACACCTTC
.	TRBV27	.	TRBJ1-1	CASIRSGTGDTEAFF	TGTGCCAGCATACGGTCCGGGACGGGAGACACTGAAGCTTTCTTT
TRBD1	TRBV5-6	.	TRBJ1-4	CASSFDGTGSTEKLFF	TGTGCCAGCAGCTTCGACGGGACAGGCAGTACAGAAAAACTGTTTTTT